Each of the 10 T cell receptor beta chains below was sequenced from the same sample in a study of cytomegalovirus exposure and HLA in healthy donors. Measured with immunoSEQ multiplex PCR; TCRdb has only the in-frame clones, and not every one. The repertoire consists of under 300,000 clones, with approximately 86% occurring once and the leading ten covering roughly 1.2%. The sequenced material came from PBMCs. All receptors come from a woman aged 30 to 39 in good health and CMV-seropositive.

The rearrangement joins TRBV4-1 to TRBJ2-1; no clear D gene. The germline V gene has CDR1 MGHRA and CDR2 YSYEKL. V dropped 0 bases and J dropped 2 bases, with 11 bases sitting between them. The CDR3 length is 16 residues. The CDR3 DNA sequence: TGCGCCAGCAGCCAAGATGGGCGCTACACCTACAATGAGCAGTTCTTC. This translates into CASSQDGRYTYNEQFF.

The CDR3 nucleotides are TGTGCCAGCAGCAAGACAGGAAATAACTATGGCTACACCTTC. Amino acid sequence: CASSKTGNNYGYTF. This sequence joins TRBV28 and TRBJ1-2; D is perhaps TRBD1 (6 bases). Germline CDR1 is MDHEN and CDR2 is SYDVKM. V lost 6 bases and J lost 1, with 12 bases in between. The CDR3 loop spans 14 amino acids.

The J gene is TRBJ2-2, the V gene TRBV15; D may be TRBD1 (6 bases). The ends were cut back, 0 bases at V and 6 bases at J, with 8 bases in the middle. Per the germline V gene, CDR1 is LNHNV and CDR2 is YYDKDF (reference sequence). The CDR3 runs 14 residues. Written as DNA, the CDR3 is TGTGCCACCAGCAGAGATCAGGGGCCCGGGGAGCTGTTTTTT. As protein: CATSRDQGPGELFF.

The CDR3 region has the DNA TGTGCCAGCAGTTCAACACCGACAGGTAACTACGAGCAGTACTTC. This translates into CASSSTPTGNYEQYF. The rearrangement joins TRBV27 to TRBJ2-7; maybe TRBD1 (6 bases). V lost 4 bases and J lost 3, with 16 bases in between. The CDR3 is 15 residues long. The V gene's germline CDR1 is MNHEY and CDR2 SMNVEV (reference sequence).

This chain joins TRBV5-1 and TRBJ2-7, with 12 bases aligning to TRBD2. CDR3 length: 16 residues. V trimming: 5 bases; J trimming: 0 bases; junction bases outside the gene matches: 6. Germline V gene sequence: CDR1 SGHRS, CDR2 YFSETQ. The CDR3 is CASRYGLAGSSYEQYF. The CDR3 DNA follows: TGCGCCAGCAGATACGGACTAGCGGGGAGCTCCTACGAGCAGTACTTC.

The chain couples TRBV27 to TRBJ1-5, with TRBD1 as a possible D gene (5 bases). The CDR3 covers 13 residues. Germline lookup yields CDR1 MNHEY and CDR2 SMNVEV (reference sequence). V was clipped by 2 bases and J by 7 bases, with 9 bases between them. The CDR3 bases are TGTGCCAGCAGTTTAGGGCAGGGCCAGCCCCAGCATTTT. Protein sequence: CASSLGQGQPQHF.

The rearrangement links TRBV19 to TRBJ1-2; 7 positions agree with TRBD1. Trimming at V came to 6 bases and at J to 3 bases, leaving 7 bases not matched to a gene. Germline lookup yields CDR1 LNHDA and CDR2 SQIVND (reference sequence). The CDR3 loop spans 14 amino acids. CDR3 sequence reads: CASRRQGIDYGYTF. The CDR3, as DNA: TGTGCCAGTAGGCGACAGGGTATCGACTATGGCTACACCTTC.

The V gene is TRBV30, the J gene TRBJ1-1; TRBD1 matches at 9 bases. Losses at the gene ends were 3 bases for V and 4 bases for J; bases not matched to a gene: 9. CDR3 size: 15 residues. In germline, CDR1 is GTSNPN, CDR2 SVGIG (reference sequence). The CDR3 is CAWRAKQGASTEAFF. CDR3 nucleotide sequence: TGTGCCTGGAGAGCCAAACAGGGGGCTAGCACTGAAGCTTTCTTT.

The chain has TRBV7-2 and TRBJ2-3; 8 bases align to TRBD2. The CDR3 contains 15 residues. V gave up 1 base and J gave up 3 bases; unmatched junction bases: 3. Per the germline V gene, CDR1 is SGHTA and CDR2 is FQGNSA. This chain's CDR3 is CASSLGGRLTDTQYF. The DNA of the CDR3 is TGTGCCAGCAGCTTAGGCGGGAGGTTGACAGATACGCAGTATTTT.

Here the CDR3 DNA reads TGCGCCAGCAGCTTGGGTCCCCAGGGGCCCCAAGAGACCCAGTACTTC. Translated: CASSLGPQGPQETQYF. The chain uses TRBV5-1 and TRBJ2-5; perhaps TRBD1 as D (6 bases). The CDR3 length is 16 residues. Germline lookup yields CDR1 SGHRS and CDR2 YFSETQ. The V end lost 0 bases, the J end lost 1 base, and 13 bases lay between the germline ends.